The clone carrying this TCR beta chain has just a few counts. Its antigen is unidentified. The data are from a study of blood T cells in healthy people across ages. Then a second PCR, running roughly 7 to 11 cycles, was carried out with a sample-barcoded 5' primer and a J-beta primer mix. Each TCR beta cDNA got a 12-nucleotide random molecular identifier. TCRdb processed the 5' RACE reads anew with MiXCR; each CDR3 protein has one entry. Counted here are approximately 810,000 distinct CDR3 sequences, approximately 35% occurring once; the ten biggest clones make up 10% to 15%. Whole-study results and caveats: PBMCs went unsorted, and a conclusive naive versus antigen-experienced comparison was therefore prevented. The diversity estimates, figures obtained from one million T cells, were considered underestimates. TCR beta diversity per million T cells fell roughly linearly with age.

The germline gives CDR1 SQVTM, CDR2 ANQGSEA. This CDR3 comprises 12 residues. Trimming pared 3 bases from V and 2 bases from J, leaving 7 bases between. Sequencing was performed on blood. The chain links TRBV29-1 to TRBJ1-2; D remains ambiguous. The origin of this receptor is a man younger than 35 in good health. CDR3 sequence reads: CSVEAVNYGYTF. The CDR3 coding sequence is TGCAGCGTTGAGGCGGTCAACTATGGCTACACCTTC.